Below, 18 T cell receptor beta chains from the same sample are listed, as sequenced in a study of cytomegalovirus exposure and HLA in healthy donors. Primers: 60 Vbeta forward and 13 Jbeta reverse. The method was immunoSEQ multiplex PCR; TCRdb's version includes in-frame clones alone and lacks a portion of them. This sample has 200,000 or so clones, with less than 90% found just once. The sequenced sample was PBMCs. Receptors were obtained from a boy aged 10-17 years in good health and CMV-seronegative.

This clone occurred once. V usage is TRBV30 and J usage is TRBJ1-1; 8 bases align to TRBD1. Losses at the gene ends were 3 bases for V and 1 base for J; bases not matched to a gene: 7. Germline CDR1 GTSNPN, CDR2 SVGIG (reference sequence). CDR3 length: 15 residues. The CDR3 loop is CAWSAGTGGNTEAFF. CDR3 bases: TGTGCCTGGAGCGCCGGGACAGGAGGGAACACTGAAGCTTTCTTT.

The J gene is TRBJ2-7, the V gene TRBV28, with 7 bases lining up with TRBD1. V dropped 5 bases and J dropped 2; count of bases not matched to a gene: 12. The CDR3 contains 16 residues. CDR1 and CDR2 (germline): MDHEN, SYDVKM. The CDR3 region has the DNA TGTGCCAGCAGTACAGACCGGGACAGTTTTCCCTACGAGCAGTACTTC. It specifies CASSTDRDSFPYEQYF.

This clone has just one count. The CDR3 reads CASSLERGPLHF. The DNA for the CDR3 is TGTGCCAGCAGCTTAGAAAGGGGACCCCTCCACTTT. The gene calls are TRBV7-6 and TRBJ1-6, with D perhaps TRBD1 (5 bases). Per the germline V gene, CDR1 is SGHVS and CDR2 is FNYEAQ. Trimming shortened V by 1 base and J by 12 bases, and 7 bases separated the two germline ends. The CDR3 has 12 amino acids.

There are a few counts of this clone. The rearrangement links TRBV19 to TRBJ1-1; D ambiguous. CDR1 is LNHDA and CDR2 is SQIVND in the germline V gene (reference sequence). The CDR3 is 14 amino acids. Trimming cost V 5 bases and J 4 bases, with 14 bases left between them. The CDR3, as DNA: TGTGCCAGTAGTGGTCGAGGAGCTGTCACTGAAGCTTTCTTT. Translated, it gives CASSGRGAVTEAFF.

This clone showed up just a few times. The chain is built from TRBV11-1 and TRBJ2-7, with TRBD1 matching 7 bases. V shed 5 bases, J shed 0 bases, and the junction held 7 bases outside the gene matches. In germline, CDR1 is SGHAT, CDR2 FQDESV (reference sequence). CDR3 length: 15 residues. This CDR3 reads CASSRTRDSSYEQYF. The CDR3 DNA reads as TGTGCCAGCAGCCGGACCCGGGACAGCTCCTACGAGCAGTACTTC. Based on the CDR3 plus reference TRBV11-1 and TRBJ2-7, the full variable domain is EAEVAQSPRYKITEKSQAVAFWCDPISGHATLYWYRQILGQGPELLVQFQDESVVDDSQLPKDRFSAERLKGVDSTLKIQPAELGDSAMYLCASSRTRDSSYEQYFGPGTRLTVT.

The chain links TRBV6-5 to TRBJ1-6; D not resolved. CDR3 length: 14 amino acids. The germline gives CDR1 MNHEY, CDR2 SVGAGI. The V end was cut by 5 bases, the J end by 0 bases, with 5 bases between. CDR3 protein: CASSLTSYNSPLHF. The CDR3 DNA sequence: TGTGCCAGCAGTCTAACCTCCTATAATTCACCCCTCCACTTT.

The chain employs TRBV25-1 and TRBJ1-1; unclear D gene. Trimming left V 6 bases short and J 5 bases short, with 13 bases between. This CDR3 contains 13 residues. Germline CDR1 reads MGHDK; CDR2 reads SYGVNS. The CDR3 loop is CASREVVSTEAFF. The CDR3 DNA sequence: TGTGCCAGCAGGGAGGTGGTCTCTACTGAAGCTTTCTTT.

This chain connects TRBV9 to TRBJ1-2; 8 bases are shared with TRBD1. Germline V gene sequence: CDR1 SGDLS, CDR2 YYNGEE. J lost 5 bases, V lost 6 bases, and 15 bases had no gene match. This CDR3 is 16 amino acids long. CDR3 sequence: CASTLTQTGVVYGYTF. Here the CDR3 DNA reads TGTGCCAGCACCCTTACCCAGACAGGGGTAGTTTATGGCTACACCTTC.

The genes are TRBV4-1 and TRBJ1-1; a possible D gene is TRBD1 (5 bases). V was clipped by 1 base and J by 10 bases, with 22 bases between them. CDR3 length: 16 amino acids. CDR1 is MGHRA and CDR2 is YSYEKL in the germline V gene. The CDR3 loop reads CASSQGEQGASKGAFF. CDR3 DNA sequence: TGCGCCAGCAGCCAAGGTGAGCAGGGCGCTTCCAAGGGAGCTTTCTTT.

The V and J genes are TRBV19 and TRBJ1-2; D not certain. The germline V gene encodes CDR1 LNHDA and CDR2 SQIVND (reference sequence). The CDR3 covers 11 residues. Trimming took 9 bases from V and 8 from J, leaving 13 bases between them. The CDR3 sequence: CASATPPGYTF. Written as DNA, the CDR3 is TGTGCCAGCGCCACTCCCCCCGGCTACACCTTC.

This clone was observed a handful of times. The genes are TRBV6-1 and TRBJ2-7; D ambiguous. V dropped 0 bases and J dropped 0 bases, with 6 bases sitting between them. CDR1 is MNHNS, CDR2 SASEGT, per germline. CDR3 length: 14 residues. The CDR3 loop is CASSEASVSYEQYF. The CDR3 region has the DNA TGTGCCAGCAGTGAAGCGTCAGTCTCCTACGAGCAGTACTTC.

This clone was counted ten times or more. At one end, the junction sequence differs from germline, possibly due to a read error. The J gene is TRBJ2-3, the V gene TRBV6-1, with 8 bases matching TRBD2. Germline CDR1 reads MNHNS; CDR2 reads SASEGT. The CDR3 has 15 amino acids. In DNA form, the CDR3 reads TGTGCCAGCAATGAAGAGGACGGGAGGGCGGATACGCAGTATTTT. This translates into CASNEEDGRADTQYF.

The chain links TRBV19 to TRBJ1-5, with D tentatively TRBD1 (6 bases). Germline CDR1 is LNHDA and CDR2 is SQIVND (reference sequence). V lost 4 bases, J lost 4 bases, and 17 bases lay in between. The CDR3 extends over 16 amino acids. The CDR3 coding sequence is TGTGCCAGTAGTAAGTTTACAGGGTCTTCTAATCAGCCCCAGCATTTT. Protein: CASSKFTGSSNQPQHF.

CDR3 protein: CASSSDRGRLNEKLFF. The CDR3 nucleotides are TGTGCCAGCAGCTCAGACAGGGGAAGGCTTAATGAAAAACTGTTTTTT. The chain is built from TRBV7-9 and TRBJ1-4, with TRBD1 matching over 8 bases. V trimming: 4 bases; J trimming: 4 bases; junction bases outside the gene matches: 8. The CDR3 loop spans 16 amino acids. The germline CDR1 and CDR2 sequences are SEHNR and FQNEAQ (reference sequence).

The V gene is TRBV7-9, the J gene TRBJ2-6; 8 bases map to TRBD1. V lost 4 bases to trimming and J lost 2 bases; unmatched junction nucleotides: 7. Germline CDR1 SEHNR, CDR2 FQNEAQ (reference sequence). CDR3 length: 17 amino acids. CDR3 nucleotide sequence: TGTGCCAGCAGCTGGACACAGGGGGTGCCTGGGGCCAACGTCCTGACTTTC. It codes for CASSWTQGVPGANVLTF.

The chain has TRBV7-8 and TRBJ2-7; a possible D gene is TRBD1 (5 bases). V gave up 3 bases and J gave up 2 bases, with 11 bases separating them. Germline V lookup: CDR1 SGHVS, CDR2 FQNEAQ. The CDR3 length is 14 residues. The CDR3 sequence: CASSLQGSAYEQYF. For the CDR3, the DNA is TGTGCCAGCAGCTTGCAGGGATCAGCCTACGAGCAGTACTTC.

The V gene is TRBV30, the J gene TRBJ2-2; TRBD2 matches 12 bases. With V trimmed by 3 bases and J by 2 bases, 13 bases remained unmatched. Germline V gene data show CDR1 as GTSNPN and CDR2 as SVGIG (reference sequence). CDR3 length: 19 residues. CDR3 amino acids: CAWSALRLAGDRNTGELFF. DNA of the CDR3: TGTGCCTGGAGCGCCCTTCGACTAGCGGGAGATAGAAACACCGGGGAGCTGTTTTTT.

About this clone: Germline and junction disagree at one end, which may indicate a read error. The J gene is TRBJ2-2, the V gene TRBV19, with D perhaps matching TRBD1 (6 bases). The CDR3 is 15 amino acids. The V gene's germline CDR1 is LNHDA and CDR2 SQIVND (reference sequence). The CDR3 coding sequence is TGTGCCAGTATGGTGGGGACAACGAACATCGGGGAGCTGTTTTTT. Translating it yields CASMVGTTNIGELFF.